Listed below are T cell receptor beta chains from one sample, sequenced in a study of response to subunit inactivated influenza vaccine. TCRdb fed the RT-PCR reads into MiXCR, producing one record per CDR3 protein. The data show some 550,000 distinct CDR3 sequences, approximately 24% seen once. Another study also made use of these data, one on T cells expressing NK-cell markers.

Specimen: CD4+ T cells sorted from PBMCs, collected 11 to 12 days after vaccination. The receptors originated from a man in his fifties who received an inactivated influenza vaccine. The CDR3 runs from the conserved cysteine through the conserved F or W. D genes are given only for firm matches. Clone size is shown for a subset of rows, as once, few, many or a class of expanded clone.

V gene	J gene	D gene	clone size	CDR3 DNA	CDR3 protein
TRBV12-3/TRBV12-4	TRBJ2-5	TRBD2	.	TGTGCCAGCAGTGGACTAGTGGGGCAAGAGACCCAGTACTTC	CASSGLVGQETQYF
TRBV12-3/TRBV12-4	TRBJ2-7	TRBD2	.	TGTGCCAGCAGTTTAGGGGTGGGGGGGTCCTACGAGCAGTACTTC	CASSLGVGGSYEQYF
TRBV20-1	TRBJ1-4	TRBD1	few	TGCAGTGCTAGACGCTTGACAGGGGGTGAAAAACTGTTTTTT	CSARRLTGGEKLFF
TRBV5-1	TRBJ1-1	.	.	TGCGCCAGCAGCTTGCCTTGGGAGAACACTGAAGCTTTCTTT	CASSLPWENTEAFF
TRBV3-1	TRBJ2-7	.	.	TGTGCCAGCAGCCAAGGGCCTATGTACGAGCAGTACTTC	CASSQGPMYEQYF
TRBV20-1	TRBJ2-5	.	.	TGCAGTGCCAAGAAGGGGTGGCAAGAGACCCAGTACTTC	CSAKKGWQETQYF
TRBV11-2	TRBJ2-7	.	.	TGTGCCAGCAGCTTAACAAACACAGGGATATACGAGCAGTACTTC	CASSLTNTGIYEQYF
TRBV12-3/TRBV12-4	TRBJ2-7	TRBD1	.	TGTGCCAGCAGTCAACATACGACAGGGAACTACGAGCAGTACTTC	CASSQHTTGNYEQYF
TRBV10-1	TRBJ2-3	TRBD1	.	TGCGCCACCTCAAGACAGGGTGGTCCAGATACGCAGTATTTT	CATSRQGGPDTQYF
TRBV3-1	TRBJ2-1	TRBD2	.	TGTGCCAGCAGCCTTAGACTAGCGAGACCCTACAATGAGCAGTTCTTC	CASSLRLARPYNEQFF
TRBV7-2	TRBJ2-5	.	few	TGTGCCAGCAGCTTAATGGGGGGCTCTCAAGAGACCCAGTACTTC	CASSLMGGSQETQYF
TRBV29-1	TRBJ2-3	.	few	TGCAGCGTTGTATCTCCCTTCACAGATACGCAGTATTTT	CSVVSPFTDTQYF